This entry lists 2 T cell receptor beta chains sequenced from one sample in a study of persistence of HIV-infected CD4 T cells. An overlapping HIV-1 Gag peptide pool stimulated these cells at 0.75 to 1 ug/peptide/mL. CD40L-negative CD69-negative CD45RO-high memory CD4+ T cells were sorted as populations depleted of antigen-responding cells. Antigens for these TCRs are unknown. The libraries were made with immunoSEQ version 4 in survey mode. The assay was immunoSEQ multiplex PCR, and TCRdb's table has in-frame clones only and misses some. The sample shows about 39,000 clones, about 84% of them seen only once. Sequencing was performed on cultured CD4+ T cells from PBMCs, taken from a patient who received antiretroviral therapy. The source is an adult with HIV. The donor label of this sample is uncertain.

This clone came up a few times. J is TRBJ2-7 and V is TRBV6-5; D may correspond to TRBD1 or TRBD2 (5 bases each). In germline, CDR1 is MNHEY, CDR2 SVGAGI. Trimming pared 6 bases from V and 6 bases from J, leaving 12 bases between. The CDR3 is 12 amino acids. Here the CDR3 reads CASSRDLSEQYF. CDR3 DNA sequence: TGTGCCAGCAGCCGGGACCTCTCCGAGCAGTACTTC.

The J gene is TRBJ1-6, the V gene TRBV5-1; D call uncertain. The length of the CDR3 is 15 residues. V was shortened by 2 bases and J by 6 bases, with 12 bases between the two germline ends. Germline CDR1 reads SGHRS; CDR2 reads YFSETQ. DNA of the CDR3: TGCGCCAGCAGCTTCGGCCTGGGCGGTAATTCACCCCTCCACTTT. Translated: CASSFGLGGNSPLHF.